The 27 T cell receptor beta chains given below trace back to one sample, sequenced in a study of read filtering for tumor transcriptome and immune sequencing. Molecular barcoded adaptors covering alpha/delta and beta/gamma chains were used on around 400 ng RNA. TCRdb itself ran the reads through MiXCR, one entry per CDR3 protein. The table records 45,000 to 50,000 distinct CDR3 sequences, over 9.5% of them present only once. The sample comprised a population of CD138-negative cells sorted from bone marrow. The receptors here all came from a donor aged 40 or over with multiple myeloma.

A note on this clonotype: A far larger clone is off by one base, so a read error is likely. The genes are TRBV3-1 and TRBJ2-7; D is ambiguous. The CDR3 sequence is 11 residues long. Trimming removed 2 bases from V and 7 bases from J, with 6 bases in between. Germline V gene data show CDR1 as LGHDT and CDR2 as YNNKEL (reference sequence). The CDR3 here is CASSQSGEQYF. The CDR3 DNA reads as TGTGCCAGCAGCCAATCGGGTGAGCAGTACTTC.

The rearrangement links TRBV20-1 to TRBJ2-1; 10 bases align to TRBD2. V lost 6 bases to trimming and J lost 7 bases; unmatched junction nucleotides: 9. Germline-derived CDR1 and CDR2 are DFQATT and SNEGSKA (reference sequence). This CDR3 contains 14 residues. As DNA, the CDR3 is TGCAGTGCCAGGAGCGGGAGGGCAAGGAATGAGCAGTTCTTC. This encodes CSARSGRARNEQFF.

This clonotype was seen at least ten times. This chain joins TRBV7-2 and TRBJ2-5, with D possibly matching TRBD2 (5 bases). Germline CDR1 is SGHTA and CDR2 is FQGNSA. Trimming shortened V by 5 bases and J by 1 base, and 14 bases separated the two germline ends. The CDR3 is 15 amino acids. This CDR3 reads CASSHEGALQETQYF. CDR3 nucleotides: TGTGCCAGCAGCCATGAGGGAGCGCTCCAAGAGACCCAGTACTTC.

In its sample, this clonotype was seen many times. The V and J genes are TRBV29-1 and TRBJ1-4, with D perhaps TRBD2 (5 bases). The J call may not be correct, given that the DNA end is closer to TRBJ2-3. This CDR3 has 14 residues. Germline-derived CDR1 and CDR2 are SQVTM and ANQGSEA. The CDR3 spells CSVEVPPGYETQYF. The CDR3 DNA reads TGCAGCGTTGAAGTGCCACCGGGATATGAGACGCAGTATTTT.

This clonotype was observed many times. The rearrangement uses TRBV5-1 and TRBJ2-1; 8 positions agree with TRBD2. V shed 2 bases, J shed 6 bases, and the junction held 7 bases outside the gene matches. From germline, CDR1 is SGHRS and CDR2 YFSETQ. The CDR3 runs 15 residues. Here the CDR3 reads CASSLEGLGINEQFF. The CDR3 bases are TGCGCCAGCAGCTTAGAGGGACTAGGGATCAATGAGCAGTTCTTC.

In the case of this clonotype: A much bigger clone sits one base away, suggesting this may be a read error. The chain uses TRBV3-1 and TRBJ2-7; D is unclear. Germline V gene sequence: CDR1 LGHDT, CDR2 YNNKEL (reference sequence). This CDR3 has 13 residues. CDR3: CAGSQGRGYEQYF. The CDR3 coding sequence is TGTGCCGGCAGCCAAGGCCGCGGATACGAGCAGTACTTC.

This clonotype was picked up many times. The gene calls are TRBV2 and TRBJ2-3; TRBD2 is a possible D gene (6 bases). The CDR3 has 14 residues. Germline V gene data show CDR1 as SNHLY and CDR2 as FYNNEI. Trimming left V 2 bases short and J 2 bases short, with 8 bases between. The DNA of the CDR3 is TGTGCCAGCAGTGAAAGGGGACTCACAGATACGCAGTATTTT. Translation gives CASSERGLTDTQYF. The variable domain in full, with the rest retrieved from reference TRBV2 and TRBJ2-3, is EPEVTQTPSHQVTQMGQEVILRCVPISNHLYFYWYRQILGQKVEFLVSFYNNEISEKSEIFDDQFSVERPDGSNFTLKIRSTKLEDSAMYFCASSERGLTDTQYFGPGTRLTVL.

This clonotype was seen a few times. V usage is TRBV7-9 and J usage is TRBJ2-1; TRBD2 matches at 7 bases. Germline V gene lookup returns CDR1 SEHNR and CDR2 FQNEAQ (reference sequence). CDR3 length: 15 residues. V was clipped by 4 bases and J by 9 bases; unmatched bases: 12. The DNA of the CDR3 is TGTGCCAGCAGCTCCCGCGGGGGAGAGAATGGTGAGCAGTTCTTC. This codes for CASSSRGGENGEQFF. Complete variable domain (other parts from reference TRBV7-9 and TRBJ2-1): DTGVSQNPRHKITKRGQNVTFRCDPISEHNRLYWYRQTLGQGPEFLTYFQNEAQLEKSRLLSDRFSAERPKGSFSTLEIQRTEQGDSAMYLCASSSRGGENGEQFFGPGTRLTVL.

This clonotype was detected ten times or more. The chain combines TRBV5-4 with TRBJ2-1; 11 bases map to TRBD2. V gave up 4 bases and J gave up 2 bases; unmatched junction bases: 5. Germline V CDR1 and CDR2: SGHNT, YYREEE (reference sequence). This CDR3 has 16 residues. The CDR3 DNA reads as TGTGCCAGCAGCCAAAGTAGCGGGAGGGCCTACAATGAGCAGTTCTTC. Its protein is CASSQSSGRAYNEQFF.

This clonotype was detected many times. One junction end disagrees with the germline gene, perhaps due to a read error. V is TRBV20-1 and J is TRBJ2-2; the match to TRBD2 covers 10 bases. The CDR3 is made up of 15 amino acids. CDR1 and CDR2 (germline): DFQATT, SNEGSKA (reference sequence). The CDR3 region has the DNA TGCAGTGCCAGAGCGGGAGGGTCGAACACCGGGGAGCTGTTTTTT. Translation: CSARAGGSNTGELFF.

This clonotype was recorded many times. The V gene is TRBV7-9, the J gene TRBJ1-1; 7 bases are a match to TRBD1. CDR3 length: 15 amino acids. The J segment lost 2 bases and the V segment lost 6 bases, leaving 9 bases of the junction unmatched. CDR1 is SEHNR, CDR2 FQNEAQ, per germline (reference sequence). For the CDR3, the DNA is TGTGCCAGCAGACGCCAGACAGGGCTTAACACTGAAGCTTTCTTT. It yields the protein CASRRQTGLNTEAFF.

This clonotype was observed at least ten times. The rearrangement uses TRBV12-3 or TRBV12-4 and TRBJ2-1; 9 nucleotides agree with TRBD1. CDR3 length equals 15 residues. V dropped 6 bases and J dropped 8; count of bases not matched to a gene: 11. CDR3 sequence (DNA): TGTGCCAGCAGCATAACCGGGACAGGGTTGGATGAGCAGTTCTTC. It encodes CASSITGTGLDEQFF.

This clonotype was seen at least ten times. This chain links TRBV6-5 with TRBJ2-3; TRBD2 matches at 14 bases. Germline values: CDR1 MNHEY, CDR2 SVGAGI. The CDR3 totals 18 residues. Trimming cost V 5 bases and J 4 bases; bases outside gene matches: 11. CDR3 loop: CASSPRTSGRRGPDTQYF. CDR3 sequence (DNA): TGTGCCAGCAGTCCGAGGACTAGCGGGAGGAGGGGGCCAGATACGCAGTATTTT.

This clonotype was recorded many times. The chain is built from TRBV28 and TRBJ2-7, with TRBD2 as a possible D gene (5 bases). CDR3 length: 14 amino acids. Trimming took off 4 bases at V and 3 bases at J, with 13 bases between the two ends. Germline lookup yields CDR1 MDHEN and CDR2 SYDVKM. This CDR3 reads CASSSFRGIYEQYF. The DNA for the CDR3 is TGTGCCAGCAGTTCATTCCGGGGAATCTACGAGCAGTACTTC.

This clonotype was observed at least ten times. CDR3 amino acids: CASSRPTSGGREDTQYF. The CDR3 DNA reads as TGTGCCAGCAGCCGCCCTACTAGCGGGGGGCGCGAAGATACGCAGTATTTT. This sequence joins TRBV7-2 and TRBJ2-3, with TRBD2 matching 12 bases. J was trimmed by 5 bases and V by 5 bases; bases with no gene match: 11. The V gene's germline CDR1 is SGHTA and CDR2 FQGNSA. This CDR3 spans 17 amino acids.

This clonotype has ten or more counts. V is TRBV7-2 and J is TRBJ2-1; D is perhaps TRBD1 (5 bases). With 5 bases removed from V and 2 bases from J, the gap between germline ends came to 7 bases. Germline V CDR1 and CDR2: SGHTA, FQGNSA. This CDR3 comprises 13 residues. CDR3 DNA sequence: TGTGCCAGCAGCACGGACACCTACAATGAGCAGTTCTTC. Protein sequence: CASSTDTYNEQFF.

This clonotype was detected only a few times. V gene TRBV20-1 combines with J gene TRBJ1-5; D is undetermined. V was shortened by 3 bases and J by 3 bases, with 18 bases between the two germline ends. The CDR3 totals 16 residues. Germline values: CDR1 DFQATT, CDR2 SNEGSKA (reference sequence). CDR3 coding DNA: TGCAGTGCTAGGGCGGGCGAAGTTACTGTCAATCAGCCCCAGCATTTT. Translation: CSARAGEVTVNQPQHF.

This clonotype was seen many times. V and J are TRBV12-3 or TRBV12-4 and TRBJ2-1, with TRBD2 matching over 14 bases. The CDR3 is 18 amino acids. The ends lost 4 bases at V and 4 bases at J; junction bases unmatched: 9. Here the CDR3 reads CASSSLGTSGSPYNEQFF. DNA for the CDR3: TGTGCCAGCAGTTCTCTGGGGACTAGCGGGAGCCCGTACAATGAGCAGTTCTTC.

About this clonotype itself: Since a much larger clone is just one base distant, this may be a read error. This chain connects TRBV7-3 to TRBJ2-1; TRBD2 agrees at 11 bases. The V segment lost 8 bases and the J segment 8 bases; nucleotides outside the gene matches: 14. Germline CDR1 is SGHTA and CDR2 is FQGTGA. The CDR3 totals 16 residues. In nucleotides, the CDR3 is TGTGCCAGCGGCCCCCATAGCGGGAGGGCCCCGGATGAGCAGTTCTTC. Translation gives CASGPHSGRAPDEQFF.

Ten or more counts support this clonotype. This sequence joins TRBV25-1 and TRBJ1-4; no clear D. Germline V gene data show CDR1 as MGHDK and CDR2 as SYGVNS. The CDR3 contains 15 residues. V was trimmed by 3 bases and J by 4 bases, leaving 12 bases between them. The CDR3 sequence: CASSDPRYGNEKLFF. In DNA form, the CDR3 reads TGTGCCAGCAGTGACCCTCGGTACGGTAATGAAAAACTGTTTTTT.

In this sample, this clonotype turned up many times. The gene calls are TRBV29-1 and TRBJ2-2; D might be TRBD1 or TRBD2, each matching 5 bases. Trimming took off 4 bases at V and 4 bases at J, with 10 bases between the two ends. The CDR3 runs 13 residues. Germline CDR1 reads SQVTM; CDR2 reads ANQGSEA. The CDR3, as DNA: TGCAGCGTTGGGGGGAGAACCACCGGGGAGCTGTTTTTT. It encodes CSVGGRTTGELFF.

Many counts were recorded for this clonotype. The chain is built from TRBV28 and TRBJ1-2; maybe TRBD1 (5 bases). Germline V gene data show CDR1 as MDHEN and CDR2 as SYDVKM. Trimming removed 6 bases from V and 7 bases from J, with 24 bases in between. The CDR3 has 16 amino acids. CDR3 nucleotides: TGTGCCAGCAGGCGGGGGGGGGGACTTCTGTTACGTGGCTACACCTTC. Its translation: CASRRGGGLLLRGYTF.

This clonotype was detected many times. The CDR3 region is CASSQDLLRGSEAFF. The CDR3 bases are TGCGCCAGCAGCCAAGATCTTCTACGGGGGTCTGAAGCTTTCTTT. The V call is TRBV4-3, the J call TRBJ1-1, with D possibly being TRBD1 (5 bases). Germline CDR1 and CDR2: LGHNA and YSLEER. V was shortened by 0 bases and J by 6 bases, with 14 bases between the two germline ends. The CDR3 is made up of 15 amino acids.

The chain joins TRBV6-6 to TRBJ1-5; no firm D call. Trimming took off 2 bases at V and 7 bases at J, with 6 bases between the two ends. The CDR3 runs 12 residues. Germline loops: CDR1 MNHNY, CDR2 SVGAGI (reference sequence). Here the CDR3 DNA reads TGTGCCAGCAGTTACGGGAAACAGCCCCAGCATTTT. Translated, it gives CASSYGKQPQHF.

This clonotype was counted at least ten times. The CDR3 DNA reads as TGTGCCAGCAGGGCCGCCGCTCAAGAGACCCAGTACTTC. This gives the protein CASRAAAQETQYF. V is TRBV6-5 and J is TRBJ2-5; unclear D gene. The CDR3 is 13 amino acids. V was pared by 6 bases and J by 2 bases, with 10 bases between. Germline lookup yields CDR1 MNHEY and CDR2 SVGAGI.

This clonotype was seen at least ten times. The chain has TRBV12-3 or TRBV12-4 and TRBJ2-3; D not resolved. The V gene lost 1 base and the J gene lost 4 bases, with 6 bases spanning the gap. The CDR3 runs to 13 residues. The CDR3 DNA reads TGTGCCAGCAGTTTAGTTTTCTCAGATACGCAGTATTTT. This encodes CASSLVFSDTQYF.

This clonotype was found many times. The V call is TRBV14, the J call TRBJ2-2; 11 bases match TRBD1. The germline gives CDR1 SGHDN, CDR2 FVKESK. The CDR3 runs 18 residues. V dropped 4 bases and J dropped 1; count of bases not matched to a gene: 8. The CDR3 spells CASSRTGGAGRNTGELFF. As DNA, the CDR3 is TGTGCCAGCAGCCGGACAGGGGGCGCAGGAAGGAACACCGGGGAGCTGTTTTTT.